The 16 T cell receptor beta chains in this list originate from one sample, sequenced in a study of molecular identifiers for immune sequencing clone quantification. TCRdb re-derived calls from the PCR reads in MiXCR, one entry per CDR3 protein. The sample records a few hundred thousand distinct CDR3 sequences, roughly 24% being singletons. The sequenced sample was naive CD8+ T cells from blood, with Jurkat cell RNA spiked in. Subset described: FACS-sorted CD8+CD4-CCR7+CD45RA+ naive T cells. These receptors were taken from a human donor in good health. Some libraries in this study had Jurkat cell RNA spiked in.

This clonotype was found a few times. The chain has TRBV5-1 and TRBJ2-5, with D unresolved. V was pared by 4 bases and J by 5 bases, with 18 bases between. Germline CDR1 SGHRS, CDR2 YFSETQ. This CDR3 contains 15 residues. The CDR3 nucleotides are TGCGCCAGCAGCCCCCGGGCGGCTAATGAGGAGACCCAGTACTTC. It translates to CASSPRAANEETQYF.

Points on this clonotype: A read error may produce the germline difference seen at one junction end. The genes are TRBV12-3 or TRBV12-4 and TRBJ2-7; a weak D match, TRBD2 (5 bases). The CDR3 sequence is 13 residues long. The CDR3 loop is CASGLGGPYEQYF. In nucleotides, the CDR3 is TGTGCCAGCGGTTTAGGAGGACCCTACGAGCAGTACTTC.

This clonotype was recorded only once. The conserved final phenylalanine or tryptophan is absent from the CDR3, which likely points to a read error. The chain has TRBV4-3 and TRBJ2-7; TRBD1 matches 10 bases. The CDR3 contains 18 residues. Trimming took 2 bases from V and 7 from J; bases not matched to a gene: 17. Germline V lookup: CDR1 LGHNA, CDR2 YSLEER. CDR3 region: CASSQWADGTGVPGEQYL. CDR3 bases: TGCGCCAGCAGCCAATGGGCGGACGGGACAGGGGTCCCCGGGGAGCAGTACCTC.

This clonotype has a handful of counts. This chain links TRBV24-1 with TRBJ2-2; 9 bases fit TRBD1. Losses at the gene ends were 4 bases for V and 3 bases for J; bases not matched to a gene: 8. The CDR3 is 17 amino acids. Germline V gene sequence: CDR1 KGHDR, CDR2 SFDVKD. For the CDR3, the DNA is TGTGCCACCAGTGACTTTTCCGGGACAGGGTACACCGGGGAGCTGTTTTTT. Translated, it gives CATSDFSGTGYTGELFF.

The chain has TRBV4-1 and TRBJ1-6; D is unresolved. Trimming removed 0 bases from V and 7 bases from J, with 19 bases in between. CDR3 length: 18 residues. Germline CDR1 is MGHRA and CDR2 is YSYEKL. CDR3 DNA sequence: TGCGCCAGCAGCCAAGATCTCCCGAAGGACGGTCCCAATTCACCCCTCCACTTT. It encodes CASSQDLPKDGPNSPLHF.

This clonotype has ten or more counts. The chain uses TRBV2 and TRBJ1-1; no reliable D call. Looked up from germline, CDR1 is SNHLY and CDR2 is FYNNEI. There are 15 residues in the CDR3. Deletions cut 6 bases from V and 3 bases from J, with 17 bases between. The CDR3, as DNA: TGTGCCAGCAGAACACACCCGATCCCGGACACTGAAGCTTTCTTT. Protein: CASRTHPIPDTEAFF.

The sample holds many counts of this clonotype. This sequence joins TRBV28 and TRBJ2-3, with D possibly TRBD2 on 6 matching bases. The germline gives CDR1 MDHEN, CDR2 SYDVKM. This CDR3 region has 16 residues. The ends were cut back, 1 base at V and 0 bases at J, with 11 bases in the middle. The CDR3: CASSLYAGTSTDTQYF. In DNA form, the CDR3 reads TGTGCCAGCAGTTTATACGCCGGGACTAGCACAGATACGCAGTATTTT.

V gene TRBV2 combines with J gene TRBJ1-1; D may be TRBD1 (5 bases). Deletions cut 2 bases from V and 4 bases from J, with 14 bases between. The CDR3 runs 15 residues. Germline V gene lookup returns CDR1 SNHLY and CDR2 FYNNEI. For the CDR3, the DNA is TGTGCCAGCAGTGAATTGTATGGGGGTAGCACTGAAGCTTTCTTT. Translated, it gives CASSELYGGSTEAFF.

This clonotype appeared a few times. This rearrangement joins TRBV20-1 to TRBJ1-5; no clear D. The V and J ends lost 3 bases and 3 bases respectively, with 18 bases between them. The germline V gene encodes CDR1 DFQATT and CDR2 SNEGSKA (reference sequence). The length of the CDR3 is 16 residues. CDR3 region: CSARALVGADNQPQHF. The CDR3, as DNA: TGCAGTGCTAGGGCTCTTGTGGGCGCAGACAATCAGCCCCAGCATTTT.

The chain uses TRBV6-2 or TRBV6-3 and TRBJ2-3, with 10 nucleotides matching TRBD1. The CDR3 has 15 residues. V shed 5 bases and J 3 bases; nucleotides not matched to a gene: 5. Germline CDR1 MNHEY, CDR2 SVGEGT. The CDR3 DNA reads TGTGCCAGCAGTGCCCGGGACAGGGGTACAGATACGCAGTATTTT. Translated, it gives CASSARDRGTDTQYF.

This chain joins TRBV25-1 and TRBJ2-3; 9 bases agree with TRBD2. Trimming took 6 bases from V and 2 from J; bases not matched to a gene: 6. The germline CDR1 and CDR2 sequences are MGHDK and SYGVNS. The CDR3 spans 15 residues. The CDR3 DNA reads TGTGCCAGCAGGGCGAGCGGGGGGCTCACAGATACGCAGTATTTT. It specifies CASRASGGLTDTQYF. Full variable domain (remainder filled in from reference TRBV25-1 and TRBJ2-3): EADIYQTPRYLVIGTGKKITLECSQTMGHDKMYWYQQDPGMELHLIHYSYGVNSTEKGDLSSESTVSRIRTEHFPLTLESARPSHTSQYLCASRASGGLTDTQYFGPGTRLTVL.

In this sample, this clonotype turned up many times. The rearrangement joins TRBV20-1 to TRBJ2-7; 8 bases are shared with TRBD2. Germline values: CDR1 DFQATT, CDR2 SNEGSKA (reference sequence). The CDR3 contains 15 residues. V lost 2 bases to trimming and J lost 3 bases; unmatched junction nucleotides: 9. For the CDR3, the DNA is TGCAGTGCTAGATCCTCCGGGACTAGTCTCTACGAGCAGTACTTC. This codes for CSARSSGTSLYEQYF.

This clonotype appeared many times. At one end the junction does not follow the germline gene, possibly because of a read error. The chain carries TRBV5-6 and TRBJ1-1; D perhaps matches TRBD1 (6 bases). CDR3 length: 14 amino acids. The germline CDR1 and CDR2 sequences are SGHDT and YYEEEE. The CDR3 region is CASSLWGAGTEAFF. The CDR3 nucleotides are TGCGCCAGCAGCTTGTGGGGGGCAGGCACTGAAGCTTTCTTT.

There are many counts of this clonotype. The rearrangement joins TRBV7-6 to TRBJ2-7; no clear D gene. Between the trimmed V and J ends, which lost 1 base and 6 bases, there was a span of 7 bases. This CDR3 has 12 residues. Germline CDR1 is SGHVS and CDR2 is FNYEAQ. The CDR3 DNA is TGTGCCAGCAGCTTAGACCAGAGCGAGCAGTACTTC. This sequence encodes CASSLDQSEQYF.

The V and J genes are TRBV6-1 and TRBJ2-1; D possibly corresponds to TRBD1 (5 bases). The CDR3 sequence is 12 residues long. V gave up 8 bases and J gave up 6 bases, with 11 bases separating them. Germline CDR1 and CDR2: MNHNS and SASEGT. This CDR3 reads CASGVTGNEQFF. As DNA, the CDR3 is TGTGCCAGCGGAGTAACAGGCAATGAGCAGTTCTTC.

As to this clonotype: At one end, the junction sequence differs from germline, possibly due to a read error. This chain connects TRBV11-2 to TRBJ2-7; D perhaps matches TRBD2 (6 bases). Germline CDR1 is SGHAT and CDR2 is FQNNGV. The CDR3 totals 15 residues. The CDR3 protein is CDSSPGAAVRYEQYF. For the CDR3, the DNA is TGTGACAGCAGCCCGGGAGCAGCGGTGAGGTACGAGCAGTACTTC.